The 8 T cell receptor beta chains listed next were all sequenced from one sample in a study of CD8 T cells in ankylosing spondylitis. MiXCR was run by TCRdb on the 5' RACE reads, yielding one entry per CDR3 protein. Of about 250,000 distinct CDR3 sequences in the sample, about 24% were seen once. The sequenced sample consisted of blood, either unsorted or a sorted T cell fraction (not recorded which). The receptor set was obtained from a male donor with ankylosing spondylitis or in good health (not recorded which).

This chain connects TRBV12-3 or TRBV12-4 to TRBJ1-6; D might be TRBD1 (5 bases). CDR3 length: 15 amino acids. V lost 2 bases to trimming and J lost 8 bases, with 13 bases between them. The CDR3 is CASSLLSGPDSPLHF. In DNA form, the CDR3 reads TGTGCCAGCAGTTTATTGTCAGGGCCCGATTCACCCCTCCACTTT.

This clonotype was recorded a few times. The V and J genes are TRBV20-1 and TRBJ2-3; a possible D gene is TRBD2 (6 bases). This CDR3 comprises 15 residues. With 2 bases removed from V and 11 bases from J, the gap between germline ends came to 23 bases. Per germline, CDR1 DFQATT and CDR2 SNEGSKA (reference sequence). CDR3 bases: TGCAGTGCTAGACCCACTAGCAGGGACGGCTTGGGGCAGTATTTT. This translates into CSARPTSRDGLGQYF.

This clonotype has at least ten counts. The chain is built from TRBV15 and TRBJ2-2; D uncertain. From germline, CDR1 is LNHNV and CDR2 YYDKDF (reference sequence). The CDR3 runs 15 residues. V lost 0 bases and J 6 bases, leaving 11 bases between the germline ends. DNA of the CDR3: TGTGCCACCAGCAGAGATCTGGGTTGGTCCGGGGAGCTGTTTTTT. Translated, it gives CATSRDLGWSGELFF.

This clonotype was recorded many times. The chain uses TRBV6-1 and TRBJ2-7; D is undetermined. Deletions cut 3 bases from V and 3 bases from J, with 9 bases between. The germline CDR1 and CDR2 sequences are MNHNS and SASEGT. The CDR3 runs 13 residues. CDR3 protein: CASSDRVVYEQYF. The CDR3, as DNA: TGTGCCAGCAGTGACCGGGTGGTCTACGAGCAGTACTTC.

The table lists this clonotype with a few counts. This sequence joins TRBV10-3 and TRBJ2-1, with D perhaps being TRBD1 or TRBD2 (5 bases each). The germline CDR1 and CDR2 sequences are ENHRY and SYGVKD. V was pared by 4 bases and J by 0 bases, with 16 bases between. The CDR3 runs to 17 residues. The CDR3 loop is CAISGLGTPSSYNEQFF. CDR3 coding DNA: TGTGCCATCAGTGGGTTAGGGACCCCGAGCTCCTACAATGAGCAGTTCTTC.

This clonotype was counted many times. V is TRBV6-5 and J is TRBJ1-4; D remains ambiguous. Germline V gene lookup returns CDR1 MNHEY and CDR2 SVGAGI. The CDR3 runs 17 residues. The V end was cut by 0 bases, the J end by 6 bases, with 17 bases between. Here the CDR3 DNA reads TGTGCCAGCAGTTACTCGATCCTCGGGAGGAATGATGAAAAACTGTTTTTT. Amino acid sequence: CASSYSILGRNDEKLFF.

About this clonotype: This could be a read error, since a much larger clone is one nucleotide away. V gene TRBV7-3 combines with J gene TRBJ2-1; D perhaps matches TRBD2 (6 bases). The CDR3 extends over 13 amino acids. Germline values: CDR1 SGHTA, CDR2 FQGTGA. Between the trimmed V and J ends, which lost 5 bases and 6 bases, there was a span of 11 bases. Here the CDR3 reads CASSTETSNEQFF. CDR3 sequence (DNA): TGTGCCAGCAGCACCGAGACTAGCAATGAGCAGTTCTTC.

The sample holds many counts of this clonotype. J is TRBJ1-1 and V is TRBV7-3; D is possibly TRBD1 (5 bases). The CDR3 covers 13 residues. The germline gives CDR1 SGHTA, CDR2 FQGTGA. The V gene lost 5 bases and the J gene lost 4 bases, with 11 bases spanning the gap. The CDR3 reads CASSRNRSTEAFF. The CDR3 DNA reads TGTGCCAGCAGCCGTAACAGGAGCACTGAAGCTTTCTTT.